This passage covers 8 T cell receptor beta chains from one sample sequenced in a study of blood T cell repertoires in COVID-19. Data came from immunoSEQ multiplex PCR; TCRdb stores just in-frame clones and leaves some out. The sample contains about 170,000 clones, approximately 81% of which appear only once. Sequencing was done on a sample of peripheral blood. These TCRs come from a woman older than 75 with active or convalescent COVID-19.

The table lists this clone with a count of one. V is TRBV14 and J is TRBJ2-2; 8 nucleotides match TRBD1. This CDR3 comprises 15 residues. Losses at the gene ends were 5 bases for V and 0 bases for J; bases not matched to a gene: 2. CDR1 SGHDN and CDR2 FVKESK come from the germline V gene. CDR3 sequence (DNA): TGTGCCAGCAGCTCGACAGGGGCGAACACCGGGGAGCTGTTTTTT. Protein product: CASSSTGANTGELFF.

The chain's CDR3 is CASSQVVSTHEQFF. For the CDR3, the DNA is TGTGCCAGCAGCCAAGTTGTTAGCACCCATGAGCAGTTCTTC. The V call is TRBV14, the J call TRBJ2-1; no clear D. CDR1 and CDR2 from the germline V gene are SGHDN and FVKESK. Trimming cost V 1 base and J 8 bases, with 12 bases left between them. This CDR3 has 14 amino acids.

The chain couples TRBV19 to TRBJ1-2; perhaps TRBD1 as D (5 bases). V lost 0 bases and J 8 bases, leaving 13 bases between the germline ends. Germline V gene sequence: CDR1 LNHDA, CDR2 SQIVND (reference sequence). The CDR3 length is 14 residues. DNA of the CDR3: TGTGCCAGTAGTATAGAGGGGCGCGGAGACGGCTACACCTTC. Protein sequence: CASSIEGRGDGYTF. Filled out from reference TRBV19 and TRBJ1-2, the complete variable domain reads DGGITQSPKYLFRKEGQNVTLSCEQNLNHDAMYWYRQDPGQGLRLIYYSQIVNDFQKGDIAEGYSVSREKKESFPLTVTSAQKNPTAFYLCASSIEGRGDGYTFGSGTRLTVV.

The rearrangement links TRBV7-9 to TRBJ2-1, with 8 bases that match TRBD2. From germline, CDR1 is SEHNR and CDR2 FQNEAQ (reference sequence). The V segment lost 1 base and the J segment 10 bases; nucleotides outside the gene matches: 0. The CDR3 runs to 12 residues. The CDR3 DNA reads as TGTGCCAGCAGCTTAGGACTAGCGGAGCAGTTCTTC. It specifies CASSLGLAEQFF.

The chain recombines TRBV7-2 with TRBJ2-2; 8 positions match TRBD1. The CDR3 runs 15 residues. V lost 3 bases to trimming and J lost 5 bases; unmatched junction nucleotides: 5. Germline assignment: CDR1 SGHTA and CDR2 FQGNSA. CDR3 sequence reads: CASSLTGEWTGELFF. The CDR3 coding sequence is TGTGCCAGCAGCTTGACAGGGGAGTGGACCGGGGAGCTGTTTTTT.

V gene TRBV7-3 combines with J gene TRBJ2-5; tentative D call: TRBD1 (6 bases). The CDR3 runs to 13 residues. Germline V gene data show CDR1 as SGHTA and CDR2 as FQGTGA. The V end lost 5 bases, the J end lost 5 bases, and 12 bases lay between the germline ends. Here the CDR3 reads CASSTTRGETQYF. The CDR3 bases are TGTGCCAGCAGCACCACTAGGGGGGAGACCCAGTACTTC. Filled out from reference TRBV7-3 and TRBJ2-5, the complete variable domain reads GAGVSQTPSNKVTEKGKYVELRCDPISGHTALYWYRQSLGQGPEFLIYFQGTGAADDSGLPNDRFFAVRPEGSVSTLKIQRTERGDSAVYLCASSTTRGETQYFGPGTRLLVL.

The V call is TRBV7-8, the J call TRBJ1-4; unclear D gene. Trimming left V 0 bases short and J 0 bases short, with 8 bases between. Germline V gene lookup returns CDR1 SGHVS and CDR2 FQNEAQ. CDR3 length: 16 amino acids. The CDR3 loop reads CASSLAAIPTNEKLFF. DNA of the CDR3: TGTGCCAGCAGCTTAGCAGCAATCCCAACTAATGAAAAACTGTTTTTT.

This clone has just one count. This chain joins TRBV19 and TRBJ1-6; 10 bases map to TRBD1. CDR3 length: 15 amino acids. Germline V lookup: CDR1 LNHDA, CDR2 SQIVND (reference sequence). J lost 8 bases, V lost 6 bases, and 7 bases had no gene match. The CDR3 sequence is CASRSAGTGDSPLHF. CDR3 coding DNA: TGTGCCAGTAGGTCAGCCGGGACAGGGGATTCACCCCTCCACTTT.